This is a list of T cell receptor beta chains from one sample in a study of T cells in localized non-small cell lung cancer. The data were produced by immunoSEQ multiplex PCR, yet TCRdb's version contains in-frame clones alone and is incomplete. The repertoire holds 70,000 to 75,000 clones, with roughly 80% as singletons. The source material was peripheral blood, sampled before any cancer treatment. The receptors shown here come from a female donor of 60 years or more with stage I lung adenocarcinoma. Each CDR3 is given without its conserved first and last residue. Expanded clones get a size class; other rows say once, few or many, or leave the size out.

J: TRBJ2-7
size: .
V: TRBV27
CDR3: ASSWGPKGEQY

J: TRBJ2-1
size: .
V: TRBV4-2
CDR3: ASSQPGLAGGNEQF

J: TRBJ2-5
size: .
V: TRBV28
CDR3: ASSFRGEETQY

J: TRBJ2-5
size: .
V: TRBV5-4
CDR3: ASSSGLAEETQY

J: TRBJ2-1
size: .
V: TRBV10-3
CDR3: AISDSTYNEQF

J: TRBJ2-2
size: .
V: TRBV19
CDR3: ASSILAGALNTGELF

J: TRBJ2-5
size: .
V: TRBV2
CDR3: ASSEYPRIQETQY

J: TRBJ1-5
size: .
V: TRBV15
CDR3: ATSRDHPRGNQPQH

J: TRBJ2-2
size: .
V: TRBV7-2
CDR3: ASSLAGGKLF

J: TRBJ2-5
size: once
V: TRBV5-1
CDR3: ASSLMFETQY

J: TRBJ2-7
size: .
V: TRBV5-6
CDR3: ASSSSRYEQY

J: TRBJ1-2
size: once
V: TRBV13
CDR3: ASSLGRQDGYT

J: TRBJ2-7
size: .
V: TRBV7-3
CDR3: ASSPVGGVTGKY

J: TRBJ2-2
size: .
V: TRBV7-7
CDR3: ASSLAEAGELF

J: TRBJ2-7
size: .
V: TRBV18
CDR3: ASSRSQGDEQY

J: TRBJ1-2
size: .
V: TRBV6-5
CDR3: ASSYGGGGYGYT

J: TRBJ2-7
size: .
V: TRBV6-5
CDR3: AGREALIGGEQY

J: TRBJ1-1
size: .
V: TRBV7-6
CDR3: ASSMMPSGNTEAF

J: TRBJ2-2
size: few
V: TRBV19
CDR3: ASTQGSGELF

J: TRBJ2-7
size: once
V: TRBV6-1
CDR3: ASYRAPEQY

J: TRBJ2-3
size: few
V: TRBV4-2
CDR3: ASSQGTISTDTQY

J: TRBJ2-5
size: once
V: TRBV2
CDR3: ASSDRLAQETQY

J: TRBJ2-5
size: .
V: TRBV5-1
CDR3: ASSSAELETQY

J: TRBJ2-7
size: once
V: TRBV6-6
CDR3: ASSSPRGPSYEQY

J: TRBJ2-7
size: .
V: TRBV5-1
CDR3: ASSLEQADEQY

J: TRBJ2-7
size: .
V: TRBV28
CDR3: ASRPGGDRGEQY

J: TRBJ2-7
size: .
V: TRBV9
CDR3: ASSLGEGTGVNEQY

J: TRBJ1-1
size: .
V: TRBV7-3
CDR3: ASSLQQGDTEAF

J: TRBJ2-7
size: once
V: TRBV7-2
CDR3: ASSLAGNYEQY

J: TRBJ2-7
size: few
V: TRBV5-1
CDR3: ASSLAPSGGYEQY

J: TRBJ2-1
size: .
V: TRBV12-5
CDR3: ASGPGSTSGAFTEQF

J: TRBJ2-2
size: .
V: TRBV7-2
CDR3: ASSLVPNTGELF

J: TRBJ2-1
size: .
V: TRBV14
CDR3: ASSLPIPLAGVGNEQF

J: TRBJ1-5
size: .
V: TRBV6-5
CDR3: ASQDSNQPQH

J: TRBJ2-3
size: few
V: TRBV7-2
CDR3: ASSQITGVYLKDTQY

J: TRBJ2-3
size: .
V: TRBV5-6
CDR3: ASSRGITDTQY

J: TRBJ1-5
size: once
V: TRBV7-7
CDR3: ASSLEPKGGVSNQPQH

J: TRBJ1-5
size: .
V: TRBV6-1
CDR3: ASKENGGRRPQH

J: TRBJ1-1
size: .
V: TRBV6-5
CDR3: ASSYSVWQNTEAF

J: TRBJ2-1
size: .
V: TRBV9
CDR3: ASSGKLGVDEQF

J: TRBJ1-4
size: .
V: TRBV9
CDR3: ASSVGGANEKLF

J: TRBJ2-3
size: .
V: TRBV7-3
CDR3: ASSLNSPDTQY

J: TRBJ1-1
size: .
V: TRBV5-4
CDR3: ASSFRGRNTEAF

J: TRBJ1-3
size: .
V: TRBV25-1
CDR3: ASSESRYPGNTIY

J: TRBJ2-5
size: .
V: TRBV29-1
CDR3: SVEATASETQY